Following are 20 T cell receptor beta chains from one sample sequenced in a study of T cells in localized non-small cell lung cancer. Assay: immunoSEQ multiplex PCR; the TCRdb copy retains only in-frame clones and omits some. Among about 34,000 clones listed, 85% to 95% were seen once. The source material was peripheral blood, sampled before any cancer treatment. These receptors were taken from a woman between 35 and 75 years old with stage I lung adenocarcinoma.

The table lists this clone with a count of one. The chain employs TRBV28 and TRBJ2-4; possibly TRBD1 for D (6 bases). V lost 4 bases and J 1 base, leaving 20 bases between the germline ends. There are 18 residues in the CDR3. The germline V gene encodes CDR1 MDHEN and CDR2 SYDVKM. The CDR3 bases are TGTGCCAGCAGTTGGAGAACAGGGAGTGGAACGGCCAAAAACATTCAGTACTTC. Encoded protein: CASSWRTGSGTAKNIQYF.

The V gene is TRBV5-4, the J gene TRBJ2-1; 8 nucleotides line up with TRBD1. Germline V CDR1 and CDR2: SGHNT, YYREEE (reference sequence). CDR3 length equals 16 residues. Trimming at V came to 4 bases and at J to 9 bases, leaving 15 bases not matched to a gene. CDR3 DNA sequence: TGTGCCAGCAGCCGGACAGGGTGGGAGGCGAAGGTTGAGCAGTTCTTC. This encodes CASSRTGWEAKVEQFF.

V is TRBV5-1 and J is TRBJ2-5, with TRBD1 identical over 8 bases. The J segment lost 2 bases and the V segment lost 5 bases, leaving 11 bases of the junction unmatched. Germline assignment: CDR1 SGHRS and CDR2 YFSETQ. The CDR3 has 16 amino acids. The CDR3 protein is CASRSTGGTLQETQYF. The DNA of the CDR3 is TGCGCCAGCAGATCCACAGGGGGTACATTACAAGAGACCCAGTACTTC.

The rearrangement uses TRBV7-9 and TRBJ2-7; D may match TRBD1 or TRBD2 (6 bases each). The CDR3 is 15 residues long. The V end was cut by 3 bases, the J end by 6 bases, with 18 bases between. CDR1 is SEHNR, CDR2 FQNEAQ, per germline (reference sequence). CDR3 region: CASSLGGQIGVEQYF. CDR3 in DNA: TGTGCCAGCAGCTTGGGAGGACAGATCGGAGTCGAGCAGTACTTC.

The V gene is TRBV7-8, the J gene TRBJ2-7; D gene ambiguous. The CDR3 runs 15 residues. The germline gives CDR1 SGHVS, CDR2 FQNEAQ. V was cut by 2 bases and J by 5 bases, with 16 bases left in between. CDR3 region: CASSLRGLPGHEQYF. CDR3 nucleotides: TGTGCCAGCAGCTTAAGAGGTCTCCCAGGCCACGAGCAGTACTTC.

This chain joins TRBV5-1 and TRBJ1-1; D gene uncertain. The V end was cut by 0 bases, the J end by 0 bases, with 6 bases between. The CDR3 loop spans 14 amino acids. In germline, CDR1 is SGHRS, CDR2 YFSETQ. CDR3 sequence (DNA): TGCGCCAGCAGCTTGGGACACATGAACACTGAAGCTTTCTTT. This codes for CASSLGHMNTEAFF.

This chain joins TRBV14 and TRBJ1-1; TRBD1 is a possible D gene (5 bases). This CDR3 contains 17 residues. Trimming shortened V by 4 bases and J by 0 bases, and 18 bases separated the two germline ends. CDR1 is SGHDN, CDR2 FVKESK, per germline. The CDR3 nucleotides read TGTGCCAGCAGCCTGCCTGTGACAGCGCTCATGAACACTGAAGCTTTCTTT. This encodes CASSLPVTALMNTEAFF.

The chain employs TRBV7-2 and TRBJ2-1; a possible D gene is TRBD2 (5 bases). The CDR3 loop spans 12 amino acids. V dropped 4 bases and J dropped 8 bases, with 9 bases sitting between them. Germline V gene sequence: CDR1 SGHTA, CDR2 FQGNSA. CDR3 coding DNA: TGTGCCAGCAGCTCGGACTCCCATGAGCAGTTCTTC. It specifies CASSSDSHEQFF.

On this clone itself: Different DNA sequences within this sample yield the same CDR3. The genes are TRBV18 and TRBJ1-3; D is possibly TRBD1 (6 bases). V gave up 1 base and J gave up 0 bases, with 7 bases separating them. The CDR3 is made up of 15 amino acids. Germline CDR1 KGHSH, CDR2 LQKENI. The DNA of the CDR3 is TGTGCCAGCTCACCACGGGGGGCCTCTGGAAACACCATATATTTT. This translates into CASSPRGASGNTIYF. Full variable domain (missing parts from reference TRBV18 and TRBJ1-3): NAGVMQNPRHLVRRRGQEARLRCSPMKGHSHVYWYRQLPEEGLKFMVYLQKENIIDESGMPKERFSAEFPKEGPSILRIQQVVRGDSAAYFCASSPRGASGNTIYFGEGSWLTVV.

In nucleotides, the CDR3 is TGTGCCAGCAGCCCGACAGGGAATTACGAGCAGTACTTC. This sequence encodes CASSPTGNYEQYF. The V and J genes are TRBV7-6 and TRBJ2-7; TRBD1 matches 7 bases. J gave up 4 bases and V 5 bases, and 5 bases lay outside the gene matches. The CDR3 is 13 amino acids. Germline lookup yields CDR1 SGHVS and CDR2 FNYEAQ.

This clone was recorded once. V usage is TRBV7-9 and J usage is TRBJ1-1; D is undetermined. The CDR3 has 13 residues. Looked up from germline, CDR1 is SEHNR and CDR2 is FQNEAQ (reference sequence). Trimming stripped 5 bases from V and 1 base from J, with 8 bases between. The CDR3 region is CASSAKGNTEAFF. CDR3 nucleotide sequence: TGTGCCAGCAGCGCCAAGGGGAACACTGAAGCTTTCTTT.

The V call is TRBV5-4, the J call TRBJ2-7, with 9 bases that match TRBD2. The CDR3 is 15 residues long. After removal of 3 bases from V and 1 base from J, the junction contained 5 bases not matched to a gene. CDR1 is SGHNT, CDR2 YYREEE, per germline (reference sequence). In DNA form, the CDR3 reads TGTGCCAGCAGCTCCCAGCGGGGGGCTTCCTACGAGCAGTACTTC. This codes for CASSSQRGASYEQYF.

This sequence joins TRBV19 and TRBJ1-3; D perhaps matches TRBD1 (6 bases). The CDR3 covers 13 residues. Germline loops: CDR1 LNHDA, CDR2 SQIVND (reference sequence). The V end was cut by 9 bases, the J end by 4 bases, with 13 bases between. The CDR3 bases are TGTGCCAGCCGGCGGGGGCCGGGAAACACCATATATTTT. It specifies CASRRGPGNTIYF.

V gene TRBV5-6 combines with J gene TRBJ1-1; D possibly corresponds to TRBD1 (5 bases). Trimming shortened V by 0 bases and J by 0 bases, and 6 bases separated the two germline ends. This CDR3 contains 14 residues. Germline V gene data show CDR1 as SGHDT and CDR2 as YYEEEE. CDR3: CASSLDRLNTEAFF. The DNA for the CDR3 is TGTGCCAGCAGCTTGGACAGGTTGAACACTGAAGCTTTCTTT.

The chain uses TRBV5-4 and TRBJ2-5; maybe TRBD2 (6 bases). The length of the CDR3 is 13 residues. Germline lookup yields CDR1 SGHNT and CDR2 YYREEE (reference sequence). Trimming stripped 2 bases from V and 1 base from J, with 6 bases between. The CDR3 protein is CASSFSGQETQYF. The CDR3 coding sequence is TGTGCCAGCAGCTTTAGCGGCCAAGAGACCCAGTACTTC.

The chain has TRBV10-1 and TRBJ1-6; D is possibly TRBD1 (5 bases). Trimming removed 4 bases at V and 6 bases at J, with 7 bases between. Germline assignment: CDR1 WNHNN and CDR2 SYGVQD (reference sequence). The CDR3 is made up of 13 amino acids. DNA of the CDR3: TGCGCCAGCAGTGGACAGATTAATTCACCCCTCCACTTT. It is translated as CASSGQINSPLHF.

V and J are TRBV10-1 and TRBJ1-2; no clear D gene. Germline CDR1 reads WNHNN; CDR2 reads SYGVQD (reference sequence). This CDR3 comprises 13 residues. Trimming removed 4 bases from V and 8 bases from J, with 14 bases in between. The CDR3 DNA is TGCGCCAGCAGTGTCTCCACGCGAGGAGGCTACACCTTC. This encodes CASSVSTRGGYTF.

Here the CDR3 reads CASSFGNMANVLTF. CDR3 bases: TGTGCCAGCAGCTTTGGGAATATGGCCAACGTCCTGACTTTC. This chain links TRBV11-2 with TRBJ2-6; no clear D gene. This CDR3 has 14 residues. V lost 3 bases and J lost 6, with 9 bases in between. Germline values: CDR1 SGHAT, CDR2 FQNNGV.

The chain has TRBV7-2 and TRBJ2-5, with D possibly TRBD2 on 6 matching bases. V was trimmed by 5 bases and J by 5 bases, leaving 21 bases between them. CDR1 is SGHTA and CDR2 is FQGNSA in the germline V gene. The CDR3 has 16 amino acids. For the CDR3, the DNA is TGTGCCAGCAGCCCCCCTCAGCCTCGGAGGGGCGAGACCCAGTACTTC. Translation: CASSPPQPRRGETQYF.

V gene TRBV5-4 combines with J gene TRBJ1-2; 8 bases map to TRBD1. CDR3 length: 15 residues. The germline V gene has CDR1 SGHNT and CDR2 YYREEE (reference sequence). Unmatched junction bases numbered 9, after V lost 0 bases and J lost 8 bases. Here the CDR3 reads CASSLAGQGALGYTF. The CDR3 coding sequence is TGTGCCAGCAGCTTGGCGGGGCAGGGGGCGCTCGGCTACACCTTC.